This T cell receptor (beta chain) was sequenced in a study of T cell responses to AZD1222 COVID-19 vaccine. Profiled with immunoSEQ multiplex PCR; TCRdb holds only in-frame clones, not every one. Of 95,000 to 150,000 clones listed, roughly nine tenths are singletons. The germline V and J ends were trimmed by 1 base and 5 bases, with 16 bases remaining between them. Germline V gene sequence: CDR1 SGHKS, CDR2 YYEKEE (reference sequence). CDR3 length: 16 residues. This sample comprised peripheral blood, obtained on day 0 of AZD1222 vaccination. The V call is TRBV5-5, the J call TRBJ2-1; D ambiguous. This receptor was obtained from an adult in good health. CDR3 coding DNA: TGTGCCAGCAGCTTGTTAGCCAATCCCACGCACAATGAGCAGTTCTTC. Translating it yields CASSLLANPTHNEQFF.